Given below is one TCR beta chain in context. Its antigen remains unknown. Being one base from a much bigger clone, this may be a read error. The sequenced patients had an expansion of CD8+CD57+ cells seen by flow cytometry. Patients, without exception, had severe acquired aplastic anemia. This entry belongs to a study of CD8+CD57+ T cells in acquired aplastic anemia. Study context: Yields of DNA that came from sorted CD4+ and CD8+ cells averaged approximately 3.5 ug. Study results and caveats: Overlap between patients and controls comprised 25 to 35 CD8+ CDR3 sequences. The CD8+ Simpson's diversity of patients and controls was not significantly different.

Germline-derived CDR1 and CDR2 are SEHNR and FQNEAQ (reference sequence). Between the trimmed V and J ends, which lost 6 bases and 8 bases, there was a span of 11 bases. CDR3 size: 12 residues. Genomic DNA served as template for TCR beta VDJ and CDR3 profiling. TCRdb itself ran the reads through MiXCR, one entry per CDR3 protein. The sample carries about 160,000 distinct CDR3 sequences, 40% to 60% recorded once. The sequenced sample was sorted CD4+, CD8+, or CD8+CD57+ T cells (not recorded which) from PBMCs. V is TRBV7-9 and J is TRBJ2-1; D is perhaps TRBD1 or TRBD2 (5 bases each). The TCR originated in a human donor with aplastic anemia. Written as DNA, the CDR3 is TGTGCCAGCAGTATGGGGGTCGATGAGCAGTTCTTC. Amino acid sequence: CASSMGVDEQFF.